This T cell receptor (beta chain) was sequenced for a study of blood T cell repertoires in COVID-19. Study background: Collection of acute and convalescent COVID-19 samples took place in the United States, Italy and Spain.

In terms of age and location, participants ranged from about 18 to 90 years and lived in around 22 US areas. The repertoire was sequenced with immunoSEQ multiplex PCR; TCRdb's copy has only in-frame clones and lacks some. Among around 200,000 clones listed, 85% were seen once. The receptor was derived from a man in his forties or fifties who had recovered from COVID-19. The sample was PBMCs or T cells enriched from blood (not recorded which).

In DNA form, the CDR3 reads TGTGCCAGCAGTCTCGCGCGGGGGGGCTCCTACGAGCAGTACTTC. Protein sequence: CASSLARGGSYEQYF. The V call is TRBV2, the J call TRBJ2-7, with 9 bases that match TRBD2. V was clipped by 5 bases and J by 0 bases; unmatched bases: 5. Looked up from germline, CDR1 is SNHLY and CDR2 is FYNNEI. The CDR3 is 15 amino acids.